What follows are 23 T cell receptor beta chains derived from one specimen sequenced in a study of OX40 agonist ivuxolimab in advanced cancers. The assay was immunoSEQ multiplex PCR, and TCRdb's table has in-frame clones only and misses some. Of some 65,000 clones in the sample, 75% to 90% were seen once. Sequenced material: CD4+ or CD8+ T cells sorted from blood, taken in a trial of the OX40 agonist ivuxolimab. The receptors derive from an adult with an advanced solid tumor such as melanoma, head and neck, liver or kidney cancer.

This chain links TRBV28 with TRBJ2-7; D is possibly TRBD2 (6 bases). V was pared by 0 bases and J by 2 bases, with 14 bases between. Per germline, CDR1 MDHEN and CDR2 SYDVKM. CDR3 length: 16 residues. The CDR3 sequence is CASSLWAAGSTYEQYF. The CDR3 DNA reads as TGTGCCAGCAGTTTATGGGCAGCGGGCAGCACCTACGAGCAGTACTTC.

The chain employs TRBV19 and TRBJ1-1, with TRBD1 as a possible D gene (5 bases). Germline V gene sequence: CDR1 LNHDA, CDR2 SQIVND (reference sequence). Trimming cost V 6 bases and J 5 bases, with 19 bases left between them. The CDR3 extends over 15 amino acids. CDR3 in amino acids: CASRILPGGGTEAFF. CDR3 bases: TGTGCCAGTAGGATTCTCCCGGGCGGGGGGACTGAAGCTTTCTTT.

The V and J genes are TRBV14 and TRBJ2-3, with 9 nucleotides matching TRBD2. Trimming cost V 0 bases and J 1 base; bases outside gene matches: 2. The CDR3 has 16 amino acids. Germline values: CDR1 SGHDN, CDR2 FVKESK. The CDR3 DNA sequence: TGTGCCAGCAGCCAAGAAAAGCGGGGGGGCACAGATACGCAGTATTTT. It specifies CASSQEKRGGTDTQYF.

The rearrangement links TRBV27 to TRBJ2-2; no clear D gene. The CDR3 has 15 amino acids. V was trimmed by 1 base and J by 3 bases, leaving 9 bases between them. The germline V gene has CDR1 MNHEY and CDR2 SMNVEV (reference sequence). CDR3 sequence reads: CASSLFFLDTGELFF. Written as DNA, the CDR3 is TGTGCCAGCAGTTTATTTTTTTTGGACACCGGGGAGCTGTTTTTT.

The V and J genes are TRBV19 and TRBJ1-2; possibly TRBD1 for D (6 bases). CDR1 and CDR2 from the germline V gene are LNHDA and SQIVND (reference sequence). The CDR3 consists of 15 residues. The V end lost 7 bases, the J end lost 4 bases, and 19 bases lay between the germline ends. CDR3 region: CASTNTGRGGYGYTF. The CDR3 DNA follows: TGTGCCAGTACCAATACAGGTCGAGGGGGCTATGGCTACACCTTC.

This clone was detected once. V is TRBV18 and J is TRBJ1-5, with D perhaps TRBD1 (5 bases). Between the trimmed V and J ends, which lost 2 bases and 4 bases, there was a span of 9 bases. The CDR3 contains 14 residues. Germline V gene lookup returns CDR1 KGHSH and CDR2 LQKENI. Here the CDR3 DNA reads TGTGCCAGCTCACCAGGGGCCGGGAATCAGCCCCAGCATTTT. Its translation is CASSPGAGNQPQHF.

This rearrangement joins TRBV19 to TRBJ1-1; D is ambiguous. Per the germline V gene, CDR1 is LNHDA and CDR2 is SQIVND (reference sequence). The CDR3 runs 14 residues. V was cut by 5 bases and J by 4 bases, with 14 bases left in between. The CDR3 DNA sequence: TGTGCCAGTAGTCTCCTCGGGGTGGGCACTGAAGCTTTCTTT. Protein product: CASSLLGVGTEAFF.

This clone was recorded a few times. The chain uses TRBV7-2 and TRBJ1-2; D unresolved. CDR3 length: 14 residues. Per germline, CDR1 SGHTA and CDR2 FQGNSA. V lost 5 bases to trimming and J lost 6 bases, with 16 bases between them. This chain's CDR3 is CASSLRDPRNGYTF. CDR3 DNA: TGTGCCAGCAGCCTCCGGGATCCTAGGAATGGCTACACCTTC.

This clone was seen more than once but under ten times. The V gene is TRBV2, the J gene TRBJ2-4; D unresolved. V shed 3 bases and J shed 0 bases, with 3 bases lying between them. The CDR3 loop spans 13 amino acids. Germline loops: CDR1 SNHLY, CDR2 FYNNEI. CDR3 amino acids: CASSDAAKNIQYF. Here the CDR3 DNA reads TGTGCCAGCAGTGACGCAGCCAAAAACATTCAGTACTTC.

This clone was recorded only once. V and J are TRBV18 and TRBJ2-5; the match to TRBD2 covers 8 bases. V shed 5 bases and J 2 bases; nucleotides not matched to a gene: 4. The CDR3 totals 14 residues. Germline assignment: CDR1 KGHSH and CDR2 LQKENI. CDR3 nucleotide sequence: TGTGCCAGCTCATCACTAGCGGAGCAAGAGACCCAGTACTTC. Its protein product is CASSSLAEQETQYF. Looking up the rest from reference TRBV18 and TRBJ2-5 gives the full variable domain: NAGVMQNPRHLVRRRGQEARLRCSPMKGHSHVYWYRQLPEEGLKFMVYLQKENIIDESGMPKERFSAEFPKEGPSILRIQQVVRGDSAAYFCASSSLAEQETQYFGPGTRLLVL.

This clone was seen at least ten times. V gene TRBV18 combines with J gene TRBJ2-7; D could derive from TRBD1 or TRBD2 (5 bases each). The CDR3 runs 16 residues. CDR1 and CDR2 from the germline V gene are KGHSH and LQKENI. V dropped 2 bases and J dropped 0 bases, with 14 bases sitting between them. For the CDR3, the DNA is TGTGCCAGCTCACCAGGAGTGGGACGTAACTCCTACGAGCAGTACTTC. It translates to CASSPGVGRNSYEQYF. The whole variable domain, filled in from reference TRBV18 and TRBJ2-7, reads NAGVMQNPRHLVRRRGQEARLRCSPMKGHSHVYWYRQLPEEGLKFMVYLQKENIIDESGMPKERFSAEFPKEGPSILRIQQVVRGDSAAYFCASSPGVGRNSYEQYFGPGTRLTVT.

The chain carries TRBV5-1 and TRBJ1-1, with TRBD1 as a possible D gene (5 bases). CDR1 is SGHRS and CDR2 is YFSETQ in the germline V gene. V lost 5 bases to trimming and J lost 4 bases, with 15 bases between them. The CDR3 extends over 14 amino acids. CDR3 in amino acids: CASRHVEGRTEAFF. The CDR3 region has the DNA TGCGCCAGCAGACATGTAGAGGGACGCACTGAAGCTTTCTTT.

The rearrangement joins TRBV28 to TRBJ2-1; 7 positions agree with TRBD1. Germline CDR1 is MDHEN and CDR2 is SYDVKM. This CDR3 is built from 15 residues. After removal of 6 bases from V and 0 bases from J, the junction contained 5 bases not matched to a gene. CDR3 in DNA: TGTGCCAGCAGAACGACAGGGACCTCCTACAATGAGCAGTTCTTC. Translation: CASRTTGTSYNEQFF.

The rearrangement uses TRBV19 and TRBJ2-6; TRBD1 matches at 8 bases. J was trimmed by 0 bases and V by 7 bases; bases with no gene match: 8. Germline CDR1 LNHDA, CDR2 SQIVND (reference sequence). There are 17 residues in the CDR3. CDR3 bases: TGTGCCAGTACGCGGGCAGGGGGCGCCTCTGGGGCCAACGTCCTGACTTTC. Its translation is CASTRAGGASGANVLTF.

V and J are TRBV5-1 and TRBJ1-2; weak D call: TRBD1 (6 bases). CDR3 length: 13 residues. The V and J ends lost 4 bases and 2 bases respectively, with 9 bases between them. Germline loops: CDR1 SGHRS, CDR2 YFSETQ. The CDR3 sequence: CASSRDINYGYTF. The CDR3 coding sequence is TGCGCCAGCAGCCGGGACATAAACTATGGCTACACCTTC.

For the CDR3, the DNA is TGTGCCAGCAGCTCGACAGGGGCGATTGGCTACACCTTC. Amino acid sequence: CASSSTGAIGYTF. The chain uses TRBV5-6 and TRBJ1-2; 8 bases map to TRBD1. CDR3 size: 13 residues. Germline V gene lookup returns CDR1 SGHDT and CDR2 YYEEEE. The V segment lost 3 bases and the J segment 7 bases; nucleotides outside the gene matches: 5. The variable domain in full, with the rest retrieved from reference TRBV5-6 and TRBJ1-2, is DAGVTQSPTHLIKTRGQQVTLRCSPKSGHDTVSWYQQALGQGPQFIFQYYEEEERQRGNFPDRFSGHQFPNYSSELNVNALLLGDSALYLCASSSTGAIGYTFGSGTRLTVV.

The rearrangement uses TRBV5-4 and TRBJ2-5, with D perhaps assigned TRBD1 or TRBD2 (7 bases each). The CDR3 length is 16 residues. V dropped 4 bases and J dropped 4 bases, with 20 bases sitting between them. Per germline, CDR1 SGHNT and CDR2 YYREEE (reference sequence). The DNA of the CDR3 is TGTGCCAGCAGCGCAGGGGGGCGGGAGAGGGGAGAGACCCAGTACTTC. This encodes CASSAGGRERGETQYF.

The chain has TRBV9 and TRBJ1-6, with D possibly being TRBD1 (5 bases). This CDR3 comprises 15 residues. The germline V and J ends were trimmed by 3 bases and 10 bases, with 17 bases remaining between them. Germline CDR1 is SGDLS and CDR2 is YYNGEE. The CDR3 here is CASSDTGTFGSPLHF. The DNA of the CDR3 is TGTGCCAGCAGCGACACCGGGACTTTTGGATCACCCCTCCACTTT.

The table lists this clone with a count of one. The chain couples TRBV6-6 to TRBJ2-2, with D possibly called TRBD1 or TRBD2 (6 bases each). The CDR3 consists of 13 residues. V lost 6 bases and J lost 7, with 12 bases in between. The germline gives CDR1 MNHNY, CDR2 SVGAGI (reference sequence). DNA for the CDR3: TGTGCCAGCAGCCCCGGGGGCGTCGGGGAGCTGTTTTTT. This codes for CASSPGGVGELFF.

This rearrangement joins TRBV2 to TRBJ2-1; 9 bases map to TRBD1. V gave up 9 bases and J gave up 5 bases; unmatched junction bases: 8. Per the germline V gene, CDR1 is SNHLY and CDR2 is FYNNEI. The CDR3 length is 14 residues. The CDR3 here is CASKKGQGDNEQFF. In nucleotides, the CDR3 is TGTGCCAGTAAAAAGGGACAGGGAGACAATGAGCAGTTCTTC. Variable domain in full (rest from reference TRBV2 and TRBJ2-1): EPEVTQTPSHQVTQMGQEVILRCVPISNHLYFYWYRQILGQKVEFLVSFYNNEISEKSEIFDDQFSVERPDGSNFTLKIRSTKLEDSAMYFCASKKGQGDNEQFFGPGTRLTVL.

The V call is TRBV28, the J call TRBJ2-2; the D gene is possibly TRBD1 (5 bases). The V and J ends lost 5 bases and 0 bases respectively, with 13 bases between them. This CDR3 has 16 residues. Germline V gives CDR1 MDHEN, CDR2 SYDVKM. The CDR3 loop is CASSTTGKANTGELFF. As DNA, the CDR3 is TGTGCCAGCAGTACAACAGGCAAAGCGAACACCGGGGAGCTGTTTTTT.

The CDR3 DNA is TGTGCCAGCAGTTTATTCGGACCCAAGAACTATGGCTACACCTTC. Translated, it gives CASSLFGPKNYGYTF. The chain recombines TRBV28 with TRBJ1-2; D uncertain. This CDR3 is built from 15 residues. Trimming removed 1 base from V and 2 bases from J, with 11 bases in between. Looked up from germline, CDR1 is MDHEN and CDR2 is SYDVKM.

The V gene is TRBV10-1, the J gene TRBJ1-4; a possible D gene is TRBD1 (6 bases). The CDR3 extends over 15 amino acids. V dropped 6 bases and J dropped 6 bases, with 17 bases sitting between them. The germline V gene has CDR1 WNHNN and CDR2 SYGVQD (reference sequence). For the CDR3, the DNA is TGCGCCAGCAGCTCCGGGACACCGGATGATGAAAAACTGTTTTTT. Its translation is CASSSGTPDDEKLFF.